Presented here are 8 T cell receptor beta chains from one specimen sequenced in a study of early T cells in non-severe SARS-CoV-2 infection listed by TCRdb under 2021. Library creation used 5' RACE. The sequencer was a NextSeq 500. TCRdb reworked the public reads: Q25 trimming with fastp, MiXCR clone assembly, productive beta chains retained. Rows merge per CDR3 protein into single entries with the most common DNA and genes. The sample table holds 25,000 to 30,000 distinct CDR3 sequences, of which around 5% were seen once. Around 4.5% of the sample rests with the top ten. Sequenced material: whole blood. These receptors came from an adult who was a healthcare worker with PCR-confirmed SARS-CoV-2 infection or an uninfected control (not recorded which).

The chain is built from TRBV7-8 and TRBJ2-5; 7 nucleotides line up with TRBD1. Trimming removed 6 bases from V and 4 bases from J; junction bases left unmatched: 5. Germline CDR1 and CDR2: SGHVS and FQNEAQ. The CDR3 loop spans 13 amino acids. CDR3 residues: CASRFHRGETQYF. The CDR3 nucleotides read TGTGCCAGCAGATTTCACAGGGGAGAGACCCAGTACTTC.

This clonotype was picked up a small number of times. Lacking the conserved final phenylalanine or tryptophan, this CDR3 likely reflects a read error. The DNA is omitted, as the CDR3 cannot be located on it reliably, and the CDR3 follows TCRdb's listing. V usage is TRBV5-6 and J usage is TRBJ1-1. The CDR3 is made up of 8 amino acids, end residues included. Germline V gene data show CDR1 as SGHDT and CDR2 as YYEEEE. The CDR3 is CASSLPSS.

CDR3: CASSRNYGYTF. In nucleotides, the CDR3 is TGTGCCAGCAGCCGTAACTATGGCTACACCTTC. V gene TRBV7-9 combines with J gene TRBJ1-2; D is unclear. Germline assignment: CDR1 SEHNR and CDR2 FQNEAQ (reference sequence). V was clipped by 5 bases and J by 1 base, with 2 bases between them. This CDR3 comprises 11 residues.

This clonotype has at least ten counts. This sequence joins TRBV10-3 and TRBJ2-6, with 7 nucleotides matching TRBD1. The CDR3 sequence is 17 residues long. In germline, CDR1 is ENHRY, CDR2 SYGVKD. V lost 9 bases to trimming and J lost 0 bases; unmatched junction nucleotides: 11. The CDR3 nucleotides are TGTGCCATGACGACAGGGTTTTCTCTCTCTGGGGCCAACGTCCTGACTTTC. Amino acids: CAMTTGFSLSGANVLTF.

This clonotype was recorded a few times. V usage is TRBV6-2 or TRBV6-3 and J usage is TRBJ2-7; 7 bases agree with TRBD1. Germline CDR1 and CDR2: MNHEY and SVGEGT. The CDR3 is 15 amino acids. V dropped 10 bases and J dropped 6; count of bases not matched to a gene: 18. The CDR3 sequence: CATTGTVLRDSEQYF. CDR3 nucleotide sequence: TGTGCCACCACGGGGACAGTCTTAAGGGATTCCGAGCAGTACTTC.

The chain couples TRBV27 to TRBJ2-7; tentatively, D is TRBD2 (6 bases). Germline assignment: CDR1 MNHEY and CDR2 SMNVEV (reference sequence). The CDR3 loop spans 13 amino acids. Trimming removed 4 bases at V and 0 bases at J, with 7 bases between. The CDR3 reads CASSWDSSYEQYF. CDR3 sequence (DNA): TGTGCCAGCAGTTGGGACTCCTCCTACGAGCAGTACTTC.

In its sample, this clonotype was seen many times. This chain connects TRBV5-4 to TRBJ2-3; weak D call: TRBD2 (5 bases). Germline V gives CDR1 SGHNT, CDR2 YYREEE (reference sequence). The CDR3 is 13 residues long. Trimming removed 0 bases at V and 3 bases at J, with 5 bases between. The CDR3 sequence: CASSLGGTDTQYF. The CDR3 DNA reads TGTGCCAGCAGCTTGGGAGGGACAGATACGCAGTATTTT.

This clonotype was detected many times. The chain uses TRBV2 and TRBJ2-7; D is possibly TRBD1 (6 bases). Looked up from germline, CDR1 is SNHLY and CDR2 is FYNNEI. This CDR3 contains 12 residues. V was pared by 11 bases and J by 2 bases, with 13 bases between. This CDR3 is CAAQGPTYEQYF. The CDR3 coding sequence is TGTGCCGCCCAGGGGCCTACCTACGAGCAGTACTTC.